A single sample gave rise to the 24 T cell receptor beta chains below, sequenced in a study of CD8+ T cells in alopecia areata. RNA, once extracted, was reverse transcribed into cDNA for use as the sequencing template. Data came from immunoSEQ multiplex PCR; TCRdb stores just in-frame clones and leaves some out. In the table there are tens of thousands of clones, 40% to 55% of which are singletons. Treatment defined: oral pan-JAK inhibitor, 5-10 mg twice daily. Sequenced here: CD8+ T cells sorted from blood, sampled at approximately week 39, from a patient treated with tofacitinib. Source of these receptors: a human donor with alopecia areata.

The chain links TRBV11-2 to TRBJ2-7; D remains ambiguous. Per germline, CDR1 SGHAT and CDR2 FQNNGV. CDR3 length: 14 residues. Trimming took off 5 bases at V and 7 bases at J, with 18 bases between the two ends. This CDR3 is CASSPHHWPREQYF. The CDR3 DNA sequence: TGTGCCAGCAGCCCCCACCACTGGCCCAGAGAGCAGTACTTC.

This chain joins TRBV23-1 and TRBJ2-7, with D perhaps TRBD1 or TRBD2 (5 bases each). TRBV23-1 is sorted into the ORF group, with uncertain function. This CDR3 has 16 residues. V lost 0 bases, J lost 3 bases, and 15 bases lay in between. The CDR3 DNA reads as TGCGCCAGCAGTCAATCGCGACAGCTCGGGAACTACGAGCAGTACTTC. This encodes CASSQSRQLGNYEQYF.

This chain connects TRBV30 to TRBJ1-2, with D uncertain. Germline assignment: CDR1 GTSNPN and CDR2 SVGIG (reference sequence). The CDR3 runs 15 residues. V was clipped by 3 bases and J by 3 bases, with 17 bases between them. Written as DNA, the CDR3 is TGTGCCTGGAGAAAGACGCCCAGCCGGGACTATGGCTACACCTTC. Its protein is CAWRKTPSRDYGYTF.

The chain couples TRBV9 to TRBJ2-5; D gene unclear. V was cut by 3 bases and J by 1 base, with 7 bases left in between. The CDR3 has 13 amino acids. In germline, CDR1 is SGDLS, CDR2 YYNGEE. CDR3 in amino acids: CASSAPGQETQYF. DNA of the CDR3: TGTGCCAGCAGCGCACCGGGCCAAGAGACCCAGTACTTC.

The chain joins TRBV5-1 to TRBJ2-7; 7 bases are shared with TRBD2. This CDR3 is built from 18 residues. Germline loops: CDR1 SGHRS, CDR2 YFSETQ. J was trimmed by 0 bases and V by 3 bases; bases with no gene match: 15. For the CDR3, the DNA is TGCGCCAGCAGCTCTCCTCTCGGGGCTAGCGGCTTCTCCTACGAGCAGTACTTC. Protein sequence: CASSSPLGASGFSYEQYF.

The rearrangement joins TRBV6-5 to TRBJ2-2, with 7 nucleotides matching TRBD2. The CDR3 extends over 12 amino acids. Per the germline V gene, CDR1 is MNHEY and CDR2 is SVGAGI. With 6 bases clipped from V and 6 bases from J, the junction kept 1 base outside the gene matches. The DNA for the CDR3 is TGTGCCAGCAGAACTAGCGCCGGGGAGCTGTTTTTT. Its protein product is CASRTSAGELFF.

This clone was counted only a few times. The chain uses TRBV29-1 and TRBJ2-1; D could derive from TRBD1 or TRBD2 (5 bases each). Per germline, CDR1 SQVTM and CDR2 ANQGSEA. The CDR3 length is 10 residues. The CDR3 DNA reads TGCGGGACGACTCCCAGGGAGCAGTTCTTC. Amino acids: CGTTPREQFF.

The gene calls are TRBV30 and TRBJ2-7, with 8 bases aligning to TRBD2. After removal of 1 base from V and 0 bases from J, the junction contained 2 bases not matched to a gene. Germline lookup yields CDR1 GTSNPN and CDR2 SVGIG (reference sequence). The length of the CDR3 is 14 residues. CDR3 DNA sequence: TGTGCCTGGAGTGGTCTAGCGGGCTCCTACGAGCAGTACTTC. The encoded protein is CAWSGLAGSYEQYF.

This clone was seen only a few times. V and J are TRBV15 and TRBJ1-5, with D uncertain. There are 15 residues in the CDR3. Germline V gene data show CDR1 as LNHNV and CDR2 as YYDKDF (reference sequence). Trimming stripped 0 bases from V and 7 bases from J, with 13 bases between. This CDR3 is CATSRDPGFGQPQHF. The DNA for the CDR3 is TGTGCCACCAGCAGAGATCCGGGGTTCGGACAGCCCCAGCATTTT. The complete variable domain, with remaining parts taken from reference TRBV15 and TRBJ1-5, reads DAMVIQNPRYQVTQFGKPVTLSCSQTLNHNVMYWYQQKSSQAPKLLFHYYDKDFNNEADTPDNFQSRRPNTSFCFLDIRSPGLGDTAMYLCATSRDPGFGQPQHFGDGTRLSIL.

The sample holds one count of this clone. Other DNA sequences of this sample code for an identical CDR3. V and J are TRBV29-1 and TRBJ2-7, with unresolved D. V gave up 1 base and J gave up 1 base, with 8 bases separating them. The CDR3 sequence is 13 residues long. Germline-derived CDR1 and CDR2 are SQVTM and ANQGSEA. CDR3 nucleotide sequence: TGCAGCGTTGAAGGACAAGCATCCTACGAGCAGTACTTC. Encoded protein: CSVEGQASYEQYF.

This clone was seen a handful of times. A far larger clone is only one base removed, so a read error is likely. Other DNA sequences of this sample code for an identical CDR3. The V and J genes are TRBV7-9 and TRBJ2-1; 8 bases align to TRBD2. The trim removed 5 bases at V and 2 bases at J, leaving 5 bases unmatched. The CDR3 spans 15 residues. Germline V gene sequence: CDR1 SEHNR, CDR2 FQNEAQ (reference sequence). The CDR3 region is CASSQGLAPYNEQFF. The CDR3 coding sequence is TGTGCCAGCAGCCAAGGACTAGCCCCCTACAATGAGCAGTTCTTC.

The chain couples TRBV27 to TRBJ2-3; TRBD1 matches at 9 bases. Germline V CDR1 and CDR2: MNHEY, SMNVEV (reference sequence). The ends lost 6 bases at V and 3 bases at J; junction bases unmatched: 13. The CDR3 is 17 amino acids. This chain's CDR3 is CASSFQYRGRTTDTQYF. CDR3 nucleotide sequence: TGTGCCAGCAGCTTCCAATACAGGGGGCGCACAACAGATACGCAGTATTTT.

This clone was counted between two and nine times. The chain employs TRBV7-9 and TRBJ2-7; possible D gene TRBD1, 6 bases. This CDR3 has 12 residues. V dropped 5 bases and J dropped 4 bases, with 9 bases sitting between them. Germline CDR1 is SEHNR and CDR2 is FQNEAQ (reference sequence). CDR3 in DNA: TGTGCCAGCAGCGGAACAGGGTACGAGCAGTACTTC. Translation gives CASSGTGYEQYF.

V gene TRBV29-1 combines with J gene TRBJ2-7, with 10 bases lining up with TRBD1. Germline CDR1 SQVTM, CDR2 ANQGSEA. With 1 base clipped from V and 2 bases from J, the junction kept 5 bases outside the gene matches. CDR3 length: 15 amino acids. The CDR3 here is CSVEGGQGNPYEQYF. DNA for the CDR3: TGCAGCGTTGAAGGGGGACAGGGGAACCCCTACGAGCAGTACTTC.

The chain employs TRBV7-2 and TRBJ2-7; D possibly uses TRBD1 or TRBD2 (5 bases each). This CDR3 spans 13 amino acids. V gave up 4 bases and J gave up 3 bases, with 10 bases separating them. Germline lookup yields CDR1 SGHTA and CDR2 FQGNSA. The CDR3 here is CASSSAGSYEQYF. Here the CDR3 DNA reads TGTGCCAGCAGCTCCGCAGGGAGCTACGAGCAGTACTTC.

The rearrangement joins TRBV15 to TRBJ2-1; 7 nucleotides agree with TRBD2. The CDR3 has 17 residues. The germline CDR1 and CDR2 sequences are LNHNV and YYDKDF (reference sequence). J lost 5 bases, V lost 0 bases, and 10 bases had no gene match. CDR3 sequence: CATSRDTGEGYNNEQFF. The CDR3 bases are TGTGCCACCAGCAGAGACACGGGGGAGGGATACAACAATGAGCAGTTCTTC.

This chain links TRBV29-1 with TRBJ2-2; D may be TRBD1 (6 bases). The CDR3 is made up of 17 amino acids. Germline CDR1 reads SQVTM; CDR2 reads ANQGSEA. V lost 1 base to trimming and J lost 4 bases, with 19 bases between them. The CDR3 DNA follows: TGCAGCGTTGAAGTGGGACACCAAATTAGTTTCACCGGGGAGCTGTTTTTT. It translates to CSVEVGHQISFTGELFF.

The table lists this clone with a few counts. The chain carries TRBV7-9 and TRBJ1-5; D not resolved. This CDR3 region has 13 residues. The germline V gene has CDR1 SEHNR and CDR2 FQNEAQ (reference sequence). Trimming shortened V by 5 bases and J by 5 bases, and 10 bases separated the two germline ends. CDR3 amino acids: CASSGPIDQPQHF. In DNA form, the CDR3 reads TGTGCCAGCAGCGGTCCAATTGATCAGCCCCAGCATTTT. Drawing the rest from reference TRBV7-9 and TRBJ1-5, the complete variable domain is DTGVSQNPRHKITKRGQNVTFRCDPISEHNRLYWYRQTLGQGPEFLTYFQNEAQLEKSRLLSDRFSAERPKGSFSTLEIQRTEQGDSAMYLCASSGPIDQPQHFGDGTRLSIL.

V and J are TRBV7-2 and TRBJ2-5; 7 nucleotides agree with TRBD1. The CDR3 runs to 16 residues. CDR1 and CDR2 from the germline V gene are SGHTA and FQGNSA. J was trimmed by 0 bases and V by 8 bases; bases with no gene match: 12. CDR3 amino acids: CASRQGLTLYQETQYF. DNA of the CDR3: TGTGCCAGCCGACAGGGATTGACACTCTACCAAGAGACCCAGTACTTC.

This clone has more than one count but fewer than ten. The chain recombines TRBV27 with TRBJ2-7, with 7 nucleotides matching TRBD2. The CDR3 runs 14 residues. Germline assignment: CDR1 MNHEY and CDR2 SMNVEV (reference sequence). After removal of 4 bases from V and 2 bases from J, the junction contained 5 bases not matched to a gene. The CDR3 nucleotides read TGTGCCAGCAGTTCCTCAGCGGGAACCTACGAGCAGTACTTC. This translates into CASSSSAGTYEQYF.

The table lists this clone with a few counts. The V gene is TRBV20-1, the J gene TRBJ2-1; D gene unclear. Germline values: CDR1 DFQATT, CDR2 SNEGSKA (reference sequence). This CDR3 spans 11 amino acids. V was shortened by 6 bases and J by 10 bases, with 13 bases between the two germline ends. The CDR3 region is CSALPAREQFF. DNA of the CDR3: TGCAGTGCCCTACCTGCTAGGGAGCAGTTCTTC.

The chain carries TRBV30 and TRBJ2-2; D is undetermined. CDR3 size: 13 residues. CDR1 and CDR2 (germline): GTSNPN, SVGIG (reference sequence). V gave up 1 base and J gave up 2 bases, with 5 bases separating them. CDR3 region: CAWSAINTGELFF. Written as DNA, the CDR3 is TGTGCCTGGAGTGCAATTAACACCGGGGAGCTGTTTTTT.

This clone was picked up one time. V usage is TRBV4-1 and J usage is TRBJ2-6; 9 bases are shared with TRBD1. Germline values: CDR1 MGHRA, CDR2 YSYEKL. V lost 2 bases, J lost 0 bases, and 5 bases stayed unmatched. The CDR3 contains 18 residues. The CDR3 is CASSQWGTGPSGANVLTF. CDR3 coding DNA: TGCGCCAGCAGCCAATGGGGGACAGGGCCCTCTGGGGCCAACGTCCTGACTTTC.

The rearrangement uses TRBV14 and TRBJ2-7; 7 bases are shared with TRBD2. This CDR3 region has 14 residues. Germline lookup yields CDR1 SGHDN and CDR2 FVKESK. V lost 4 bases to trimming and J lost 1 base; unmatched junction nucleotides: 4. CDR3 amino acids: CASSLAGGSYEQYF. The CDR3 nucleotides are TGTGCCAGCAGCCTAGCGGGCGGTTCCTACGAGCAGTACTTC.